The rows below give T cell receptor beta chains drawn from one sample of a study of long-term antiretroviral therapy in people with HIV. This table comes from immunoSEQ multiplex PCR, and its TCRdb copy is limited to in-frame clones, with some not included. The table shows some 22,000 clones, with about 88% occurring only once. The source was unsorted PBMCs, collected 0.6 years after starting antiretroviral therapy. The receptors were gathered from a man aged 55 to 70 with HIV. Each CDR3 is given with its conserved first and last residue. The order of the fields is J gene, clone size, V gene, D gene, CDR3 protein, CDR3 DNA. The D gene is left open where the match is weak. The size field is filled for only some rows; it gives once, few, many or a size class.

J: TRBJ2-3; size: NA; V: TRBV29-1; D: NA; CDR3: CSVEIGLQRDTQYF; DNA: TGCAGCGTTGAAATCGGTTTACAGAGAGATACGCAGTATTTT
J: TRBJ1-4; size: NA; V: TRBV7-2; D: NA; CDR3: CASSPATSRNEKLFF; DNA: TGTGCCAGCAGCCCGGCCACGTCAAGGAATGAAAAACTGTTTTTT
J: TRBJ2-7; size: NA; V: TRBV5-1; D: TRBD1; CDR3: CASSLTQGAYEQYF; DNA: TGCGCCAGCAGCCTTACTCAGGGGGCCTACGAGCAGTACTTC
J: TRBJ1-5; size: few; V: TRBV30; D: NA; CDR3: CAWSVLGQGFPQPQHF; DNA: TGTGCCTGGAGTGTACTAGGGCAGGGGTTCCCTCAGCCCCAGCATTTT
J: TRBJ1-2; size: NA; V: TRBV6-1; D: NA; CDR3: CASSTRGSGGYGYTF; DNA: TGTGCCAGCAGTACTCGGGGCTCGGGGGGCTATGGCTACACCTTC
J: TRBJ1-1; size: NA; V: TRBV27; D: TRBD1; CDR3: CASSWGQGRTEAFF; DNA: TGTGCCAGCAGTTGGGGACAGGGCCGGACTGAAGCTTTCTTT
J: TRBJ2-7; size: NA; V: TRBV27; D: NA; CDR3: CASSLLASLDYEQYF; DNA: TGTGCCAGCAGTTTATTGGCCTCGTTGGACTACGAGCAGTACTTC
J: TRBJ2-3; size: NA; V: TRBV5-5; D: NA; CDR3: CASTAEGTDTQYF; DNA: TGTGCCAGCACAGCGGAGGGGACAGATACGCAGTATTTT
J: TRBJ1-2; size: NA; V: TRBV9; D: NA; CDR3: CASSETVSFGYGYTF; DNA: TGTGCCAGCAGCGAGACCGTTTCCTTCGGCTATGGCTACACCTTC
J: TRBJ1-2; size: NA; V: TRBV7-2; D: NA; CDR3: CASSLVFELGGYGYTF; DNA: TGTGCCAGCAGCTTAGTATTCGAACTCGGGGGCTATGGCTACACCTTC
J: TRBJ1-2; size: NA; V: TRBV29-1; D: TRBD1; CDR3: CSAFIRDRGGTNYGYTF; DNA: TGCAGCGCTTTCATCCGGGACAGGGGCGGAACTAACTATGGCTACACCTTC
J: TRBJ2-7; size: few; V: TRBV11-2; D: NA; CDR3: CASSLPTWGSSYEQYF; DNA: TGTGCCAGCAGCTTACCTACATGGGGCAGTTCCTACGAGCAGTACTTC
J: TRBJ2-3; size: NA; V: TRBV5-6; D: NA; CDR3: CASSLAGNTDTQYF; DNA: TGTGCCAGCAGCTTGGCCGGAAACACAGATACGCAGTATTTT
J: TRBJ2-2; size: NA; V: TRBV27; D: TRBD1; CDR3: CASSATGGHTGELFF; DNA: TGTGCCAGCAGTGCGACAGGGGGCCACACCGGGGAGCTGTTTTTT
J: TRBJ1-2; size: NA; V: TRBV10-3; D: NA; CDR3: CAISDEEYGGYTF; DNA: TGTGCCATCAGTGATGAGGAGTATGGGGGCTACACCTTC
J: TRBJ2-5; size: few; V: TRBV7-9; D: TRBD2; CDR3: CASSSLGLGGETQYF; DNA: TGTGCCAGCAGCTCCTTGGGACTAGGAGGGGAGACCCAGTACTTC
J: TRBJ1-2; size: NA; V: TRBV19; D: NA; CDR3: CASSTGTVYGYTF; DNA: TGTGCCAGTAGTACCGGGACGGTATATGGCTACACCTTC
J: TRBJ1-1; size: NA; V: TRBV27; D: NA; CDR3: CASSSQRVWHTEAFF; DNA: TGTGCCAGCAGTTCTCAGCGGGTCTGGCACACTGAAGCTTTCTTT
J: TRBJ2-1; size: NA; V: TRBV6-6; D: NA; CDR3: CASSWGNEQFF; DNA: TGTGCCAGCAGTTGGGGGAATGAGCAGTTCTTC
J: TRBJ2-5; size: NA; V: TRBV6-1; D: TRBD2; CDR3: CASSEAGAGEGHAQYF; DNA: TGTGCCAGCAGTGAAGCAGGGGCGGGGGAGGGCCACGCCCAGTACTTC
J: TRBJ2-1; size: once; V: TRBV6-6; D: TRBD2; CDR3: CASSSTSGVYNEQFF; DNA: TGTGCCAGCAGTTCGACTAGCGGGGTCTACAATGAGCAGTTCTTC
J: TRBJ2-3; size: NA; V: TRBV19; D: NA; CDR3: CASRPGRRTDTQYF; DNA: TGTGCCAGTCGCCCGGGGAGACGCACAGATACGCAGTATTTT
J: TRBJ1-2; size: NA; V: TRBV11-2; D: TRBD1; CDR3: CASSLGQGVGAHEGYTF; DNA: TGTGCCAGCAGCTTAGGACAGGGAGTCGGGGCCCATGAAGGCTACACCTTC
J: TRBJ2-3; size: NA; V: TRBV7-9; D: NA; CDR3: CASSPQPATDTQYF; DNA: TGTGCCAGCAGTCCCCAGCCTGCGACAGATACGCAGTATTTT
J: TRBJ2-3; size: NA; V: TRBV9; D: NA; CDR3: CASSVQGTDTQYF; DNA: TGTGCCAGCAGCGTACAGGGCACAGATACGCAGTATTTT
J: TRBJ2-1; size: NA; V: TRBV7-3; D: TRBD2; CDR3: CASSLRSAGLSYNEQFF; DNA: TGTGCCAGCAGCTTAAGGTCGGCGGGACTATCCTACAATGAGCAGTTCTTC
J: TRBJ2-1; size: NA; V: TRBV7-6; D: NA; CDR3: CASSRQLGATNNEQFF; DNA: TGTGCCAGCAGCCGGCAACTAGGAGCCACGAACAATGAGCAGTTCTTC
J: TRBJ2-1; size: NA; V: TRBV5-1; D: NA; CDR3: CASSLVLTLYNEQFF; DNA: TGCGCCAGCAGCTTGGTGCTAACTCTCTACAATGAGCAGTTCTTC
J: TRBJ2-1; size: NA; V: TRBV5-1; D: NA; CDR3: CASRALPGLFNEQFF; DNA: TGCGCCAGCAGGGCCCTTCCGGGATTATTCAATGAGCAGTTCTTC
J: TRBJ2-5; size: NA; V: TRBV30; D: NA; CDR3: CAWGASVMETQYF; DNA: TGTGCCTGGGGGGCTAGCGTGATGGAGACCCAGTACTTC
J: TRBJ1-1; size: NA; V: TRBV7-8; D: NA; CDR3: CASSLALTEAFF; DNA: TGTGCCAGCAGCTTAGCGTTAACTGAAGCTTTCTTT
J: TRBJ2-1; size: NA; V: TRBV6-5; D: TRBD2; CDR3: CATRGAGRGYNEQFF; DNA: TGTGCCACCAGGGGAGCCGGGAGGGGTTACAATGAGCAGTTCTTC
J: TRBJ2-7; size: NA; V: TRBV6-1; D: TRBD2; CDR3: CSGGASTIYEQYF; DNA: TGTAGCGGGGGGGCATCCACGATCTACGAGCAGTACTTC
J: TRBJ1-5; size: once; V: TRBV11-2; D: TRBD1; CDR3: CASSLPGGLGQPQHF; DNA: TGTGCCAGCAGCTTACCAGGGGGACTTGGTCAGCCCCAGCATTTT
J: TRBJ1-5; size: NA; V: TRBV4-1; D: NA; CDR3: CASSQDGSPVANQPQHF; DNA: TGCGCCAGCAGCCAAGACGGGAGTCCGGTGGCCAATCAGCCCCAGCATTTT
J: TRBJ1-1; size: NA; V: TRBV5-1; D: NA; CDR3: CASSSQVNTEAFF; DNA: TGCGCCAGCAGCTCCCAGGTGAACACTGAAGCTTTCTTT
J: TRBJ1-5; size: NA; V: TRBV6-6; D: NA; CDR3: CASGNNQPQHF; DNA: TGTGCCAGCGGTAACAATCAGCCCCAGCATTTT
J: TRBJ1-5; size: NA; V: TRBV5-6; D: NA; CDR3: CASSFLGNQPQHF; DNA: TGTGCCAGCAGCTTCCTAGGCAATCAGCCCCAGCATTTT
J: TRBJ2-7; size: once; V: TRBV19; D: TRBD1; CDR3: CASSPNRGISYEQYF; DNA: TGTGCCAGTAGTCCAAACAGGGGGATCTCCTACGAGCAGTACTTC
J: TRBJ2-1; size: NA; V: TRBV18; D: NA; CDR3: CASSPQGFLGNEQFF; DNA: TGTGCCAGCTCACCACAGGGATTCCTAGGGAATGAGCAGTTCTTC
J: TRBJ2-1; size: NA; V: TRBV6-5; D: NA; CDR3: CASSYLPGSGVSEQFF; DNA: TGTGCCAGCAGTTACTTGCCTGGGTCAGGGGTCAGTGAGCAGTTCTTC
J: TRBJ1-1; size: NA; V: TRBV29-1; D: NA; CDR3: CSVLGGNTEAFF; DNA: TGCAGCGTTCTGGGAGGGAACACTGAAGCTTTCTTT
J: TRBJ2-2; size: NA; V: TRBV19; D: TRBD2; CDR3: CASSMWTSDNTGELFF; DNA: TGTGCCAGTAGTATGTGGACTAGCGATAACACCGGGGAGCTGTTTTTT
J: TRBJ1-4; size: once; V: TRBV27; D: NA; CDR3: CASSLLSRLGTNEKLFF; DNA: TGTGCCAGCAGTTTATTATCGAGGTTGGGCACTAATGAAAAACTGTTTTTT
J: TRBJ2-1; size: NA; V: TRBV11-2; D: TRBD2; CDR3: CASSSGLLAGGKEQFF; DNA: TGTGCCAGCAGTTCGGGTCTGCTAGCGGGGGGGAAGGAGCAGTTCTTC
J: TRBJ2-2; size: NA; V: TRBV4-3; D: TRBD2; CDR3: CASSPGREYTGELFF; DNA: TGCGCCAGCAGTCCAGGGAGGGAGTACACCGGGGAGCTGTTTTTT
J: TRBJ2-7; size: NA; V: TRBV5-4; D: TRBD1; CDR3: CASRSDSGTGSFYEQYF; DNA: TGTGCCAGCAGATCGGACTCCGGGACAGGGTCTTTCTACGAGCAGTACTTC
J: TRBJ1-6; size: NA; V: TRBV6-6; D: NA; CDR3: CASFNQLGSPLHF; DNA: TGTGCCAGCTTCAACCAGTTAGGTTCACCCCTCCACTTT
J: TRBJ2-7; size: NA; V: TRBV6-1; D: TRBD2; CDR3: CASSEVGLAGYEQYF; DNA: TGTGCCAGCAGTGAAGTAGGGCTAGCGGGGTACGAGCAGTACTTC
J: TRBJ2-3; size: NA; V: TRBV2; D: TRBD1; CDR3: CASSEQGVPDTQYF; DNA: TGTGCCAGCAGTGAACAGGGGGTTCCAGATACGCAGTATTTT
J: TRBJ2-7; size: NA; V: TRBV5-6; D: TRBD2; CDR3: CASSLVAGGFREQYF; DNA: TGTGCCAGCAGCTTGGTAGCGGGGGGCTTTCGGGAGCAGTACTTC